One T cell receptor (beta chain) is described in this entry. This table comes from immunoSEQ multiplex PCR, and its TCRdb copy is limited to in-frame clones, with some not included. The table has some 170,000 clones, roughly 85% seen once. Trimming stripped 4 bases from V and 3 bases from J, with 4 bases between. CDR1 is SGHKS and CDR2 is YYEKEE in the germline V gene (reference sequence). CDR3 length: 12 amino acids. This record belongs to a study of blood T cell repertoires in COVID-19. This receptor was taken from a man aged 35 to 55 who had recovered from COVID-19. The chain carries TRBV5-5 and TRBJ1-4; no firm D call. Sequenced: PBMCs or T cells enriched from blood (not recorded which). The CDR3 region is CASSGANEKLFF. CDR3 nucleotide sequence: TGTGCCAGCAGCGGAGCTAATGAAAAACTGTTTTTT.